This T cell receptor (beta chain) was obtained from a study of cytomegalovirus exposure and HLA in healthy donors. The J segment lost 4 bases and the V segment lost 4 bases, leaving 4 bases of the junction unmatched. The CDR3 extends over 13 amino acids. Germline V gene sequence: CDR1 SQVTM, CDR2 ANQGSEA. The PCR was carried out with 60 Vbeta primers and 13 Jbeta primers. Sequencing used immunoSEQ multiplex PCR; TCRdb keeps in-frame clones, though not all of them. The sample consists of about 170,000 clones, 60% to 80% of them appearing once. On this clone itself: Its specificity is unknown.

Study-level findings and limits: It was likely that a cluster of highly shared sequence variants was a sequencing artifact. In a later analysis, specific HLA alleles were associated with 15,000 to 20,000 TCR beta sequences at a 0.05 false discovery rate. Information on immune exposure was restricted to one variable (CMV serostatus). A missense DCLRE1C variant was associated with V- and J-gene trimming of TCR beta chains in a later analysis, and an independent cohort replicated the association.

The sequence was obtained from a female donor in good health and CMV-seronegative. Specimen: PBMCs. The chain carries TRBV29-1 and TRBJ1-5; 7 bases agree with TRBD1. CDR3: CSVVGQENQPQHF. DNA for the CDR3: TGCAGCGTTGTTGGACAGGAAAATCAGCCCCAGCATTTT.